This TCR beta chain was sequenced during a study of T cell clonality in common variable immunodeficiency. Study-level points and caveats: Fewer deletions and N-nucleotide insertions were reportedly seen in common variable immunodeficiency TCR beta sequences.

Data came from immunoSEQ multiplex PCR; TCRdb stores just in-frame clones and leaves some out. In total the sample includes about 34,000 clones, none of them seen once. This clone was seen a handful of times. What it binds is not known. The read terminates 3 residues ahead of where the CDR3 ends, so the germline J gene completes it. For at least one year, all CVID subjects received replacement immunoglobulin. The V and J ends lost 3 bases and 2 bases, in that order; junction bases with no gene match: 3. Germline V gene data show CDR1 as SGHTA and CDR2 as FQGNSA. The CDR3 runs 14 residues. Sequencing input: peripheral blood mononuclear cells. The sequence was collected from a human donor with common variable immunodeficiency. The chain carries TRBV7-2 and TRBJ2-5, with 7 bases matching TRBD2. The part of the CDR3 DNA that was read is TGTGCCAGCAGCTTGGGGGGGGTACAAGAGACC. Protein product: CASSLGGVQET. The full CDR3 reads CASSLGGVQETQYF. The variable domain in full, with the rest retrieved from reference TRBV7-2 and TRBJ2-5, is GAGVSQSPSNKVTEKGKDVELRCDPISGHTALYWYRQSLGQGLEFLIYFQGNSAPDKSGLPSDRFSAERTGGSVSTLTIQRTQQEDSAVYLCASSLGGVQETQYFGPGTRLLVL.